A single sample gave rise to the 8 T cell receptor beta chains below, sequenced in a study of blood T cell repertoires in COVID-19. The repertoire was sequenced with immunoSEQ multiplex PCR; TCRdb's copy has only in-frame clones and lacks some. This table holds around 250,000 clones, around nine tenths found once. The sequencing sample was made of peripheral blood. These receptors were taken from a woman in her 70s with active or convalescent COVID-19.

The chain is built from TRBV2 and TRBJ2-3; perhaps TRBD2 as D (5 bases). The CDR3 is 13 amino acids. Between the trimmed V and J ends, which lost 7 bases and 2 bases, there was a span of 10 bases. The germline CDR1 and CDR2 sequences are SNHLY and FYNNEI. The CDR3: CASKEESTDTQYF. The CDR3 coding sequence is TGTGCCAGCAAGGAGGAATCCACAGATACGCAGTATTTT.

The rearrangement uses TRBV5-1 and TRBJ1-2; 7 nucleotides agree with TRBD1. This CDR3 has 14 amino acids. Germline CDR1 SGHRS, CDR2 YFSETQ. J lost 5 bases, V lost 5 bases, and 9 bases had no gene match. In nucleotides, the CDR3 is TGCGCCAGCAGGGGGGACAGCCTAACGTATGGCTACACCTTC. As protein: CASRGDSLTYGYTF.

The V gene is TRBV7-2, the J gene TRBJ1-1, with D unresolved. The CDR3 has 14 residues. V shed 4 bases and J shed 4 bases, with 13 bases lying between them. CDR1 is SGHTA and CDR2 is FQGNSA in the germline V gene. DNA for the CDR3: TGTGCCAGCAGCTCGCATTCGGGTGGCACTGAAGCTTTCTTT. Its protein is CASSSHSGGTEAFF.

This sequence joins TRBV7-9 and TRBJ2-3; 9 bases match TRBD1. Germline CDR1 SEHNR, CDR2 FQNEAQ (reference sequence). This CDR3 is built from 15 residues. The junction had 6 bases not matched to a gene; V was cut back by 4 bases and J by 4 bases. The CDR3 DNA reads as TGTGCCAGCAGCTCGGGACAGGGTGTAGCAGATACGCAGTATTTT. This sequence encodes CASSSGQGVADTQYF.

Here the CDR3 reads CAWIRGNQPQHF. CDR3 nucleotide sequence: TGTGCCTGGATCAGGGGCAATCAGCCCCAGCATTTT. This chain connects TRBV30 to TRBJ1-5; the D gene is possibly TRBD1 (5 bases). The CDR3 consists of 12 residues. Germline CDR1 is GTSNPN and CDR2 is SVGIG (reference sequence). The V and J ends lost 4 bases and 2 bases respectively, with 6 bases between them.

The chain carries TRBV5-8 and TRBJ1-3, with D unresolved. The length of the CDR3 is 14 residues. Trimming removed 4 bases from V and 2 bases from J, with 10 bases in between. Germline V gives CDR1 SGHTS, CDR2 YDEGEE. CDR3 region: CASSEIEAGNTIYF. CDR3 nucleotide sequence: TGTGCCAGCAGCGAAATAGAAGCTGGAAACACCATATATTTT.

The V call is TRBV9, the J call TRBJ1-2; D is ambiguous. This CDR3 is 17 amino acids long. Per the germline V gene, CDR1 is SGDLS and CDR2 is YYNGEE. Trimming shortened V by 0 bases and J by 4 bases, and 19 bases separated the two germline ends. CDR3 sequence reads: CASSVVGLRGFGYGYTF. Written as DNA, the CDR3 is TGTGCCAGCAGCGTAGTCGGTCTCCGGGGATTCGGCTATGGCTACACCTTC.

The gene calls are TRBV18 and TRBJ2-3; D unresolved. Trimming stripped 2 bases from V and 8 bases from J, with 8 bases between. CDR1 is KGHSH, CDR2 LQKENI, per germline. CDR3 length: 12 residues. The CDR3 spells CASSPETGTQYF. The CDR3, as DNA: TGTGCCAGCTCACCAGAAACGGGTACGCAGTATTTT.